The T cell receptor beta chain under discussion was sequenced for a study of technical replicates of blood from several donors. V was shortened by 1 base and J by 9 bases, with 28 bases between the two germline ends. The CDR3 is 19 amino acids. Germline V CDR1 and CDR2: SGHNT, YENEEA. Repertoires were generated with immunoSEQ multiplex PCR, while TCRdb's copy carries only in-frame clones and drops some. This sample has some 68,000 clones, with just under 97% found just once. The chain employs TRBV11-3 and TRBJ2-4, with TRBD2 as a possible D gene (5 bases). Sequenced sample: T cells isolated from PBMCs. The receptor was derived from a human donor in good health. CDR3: CASSLVANLAMTERSIQYF. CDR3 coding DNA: TGTGCCAGCAGCTTAGTAGCGAATCTAGCAATGACTGAAAGAAGCATTCAGTACTTC.